The 10 T cell receptor beta chains given below trace back to one sample, sequenced in a study of identical twins. TCRdb called the 5' RACE reads again in MiXCR, with one record for every CDR3 protein. The sample lists roughly 750,000 distinct CDR3 sequences; around 20% were seen once. This sample was also put to use in a study of T cells expressing NK-cell markers.

The sequencing sample was made of PBMCs. These receptors originate from a woman under 30 in good health.

This clonotype was counted only a few times. This rearrangement joins TRBV5-1 to TRBJ1-1; D not resolved. Per the germline V gene, CDR1 is SGHRS and CDR2 is YFSETQ. The V end lost 0 bases, the J end lost 6 bases, and 15 bases lay between the germline ends. This CDR3 comprises 15 residues. The CDR3 reads CASSLVSGVVAEAFF. DNA of the CDR3: TGCGCCAGCAGCTTGGTTTCGGGTGTCGTCGCTGAAGCTTTCTTT.

The sample holds a few counts of this clonotype. This chain uses TRBV20-1 with TRBJ2-2, with D possibly TRBD2 on 6 matching bases. The CDR3 consists of 16 residues. Looked up from germline, CDR1 is DFQATT and CDR2 is SNEGSKA (reference sequence). The V gene lost 3 bases and the J gene lost 4 bases, with 18 bases spanning the gap. CDR3 coding DNA: TGCAGTGCTAGGAAAAACGCTAGCGTTCGCACCGGGGAGCTGTTTTTT. Protein sequence: CSARKNASVRTGELFF.

A few counts support this clonotype. Written as DNA, the CDR3 is TGTGCTAGTGGTCTCGGGACCGAAACTACGCAGTATTTT. It translates to CASGLGTETTQYF. The chain links TRBV12-5 to TRBJ2-3; possibly TRBD1 or TRBD2 for D (5 bases each). There are 13 residues in the CDR3. Germline V lookup: CDR1 LGHNT, CDR2 FRNRAP. The V end was cut by 5 bases, the J end by 8 bases, with 14 bases between.

The chain is built from TRBV27 and TRBJ1-1; a possible D gene is TRBD1 (5 bases). Per germline, CDR1 MNHEY and CDR2 SMNVEV (reference sequence). The V and J ends lost 2 bases and 4 bases respectively, with 14 bases between them. The CDR3 is 15 residues long. The CDR3, as DNA: TGTGCCAGCAGTTTAACCGGACAAGTTGGCACTGAAGCTTTCTTT. Its translation: CASSLTGQVGTEAFF.

This clonotype was detected many times. The CDR3 DNA sequence: TGTGCCAGCTCACCAGTGTGGCGGGCGATCCAAGAGACCCAGTACTTC. Translating it yields CASSPVWRAIQETQYF. The chain recombines TRBV18 with TRBJ2-5; a possible D gene is TRBD2 (5 bases). Trimming pared 2 bases from V and 1 base from J, leaving 14 bases between. Germline CDR1 and CDR2: KGHSH and LQKENI. CDR3 length: 16 amino acids.

Only a few counts were recorded for this clonotype. The chain is built from TRBV10-2 and TRBJ1-5; unclear D gene. This CDR3 contains 13 residues. Per germline, CDR1 WSHSY and CDR2 SAAADI. Trimming cost V 7 bases and J 7 bases, with 14 bases left between them. The DNA for the CDR3 is TGCGCCAGCAACAACATCGGAGGACAGCCCCAGCATTTT. It translates to CASNNIGGQPQHF.

This CDR3 reads CASSGSPNQPQHF. DNA of the CDR3: TGTGCCAGCAGTGGCAGTCCCAATCAGCCCCAGCATTTT. V is TRBV6-1 and J is TRBJ1-5; no clear D gene. Trimming removed 4 bases from V and 3 bases from J, with 7 bases in between. Germline assignment: CDR1 MNHNS and CDR2 SASEGT. The CDR3 spans 13 residues.

This clonotype was detected ten times or more. V usage is TRBV11-2 and J usage is TRBJ2-3; D ambiguous. Trimming pared 6 bases from V and 6 bases from J, leaving 16 bases between. Germline lookup yields CDR1 SGHAT and CDR2 FQNNGV. The CDR3 is made up of 14 amino acids. CDR3 in DNA: TGTGCCAGCAGGCCTCGGAGCCGCAGGGATACGCAGTATTTT. This gives the protein CASRPRSRRDTQYF.

The CDR3 spells CASSLAPGTGRTYEQYF. The CDR3 DNA sequence: TGTGCCAGCAGCTTGGCTCCCGGGACGGGGAGAACCTACGAGCAGTACTTC. This chain joins TRBV5-6 and TRBJ2-7; either TRBD1 or TRBD2 may supply D (5 bases each). V lost 0 bases, J lost 2 bases, and 18 bases lay in between. This CDR3 is built from 17 residues. Germline CDR1 and CDR2: SGHDT and YYEEEE. Complete variable domain (other parts from reference TRBV5-6 and TRBJ2-7): DAGVTQSPTHLIKTRGQQVTLRCSPKSGHDTVSWYQQALGQGPQFIFQYYEEEERQRGNFPDRFSGHQFPNYSSELNVNALLLGDSALYLCASSLAPGTGRTYEQYFGPGTRLTVT.

This clonotype was counted between two and nine times. The chain employs TRBV12-3 or TRBV12-4 and TRBJ2-2, with D perhaps TRBD1 (7 bases). V was trimmed by 7 bases and J by 5 bases, leaving 17 bases between them. The CDR3 is made up of 15 amino acids. CDR3 loop: CASTWQGGYTGELFF. DNA of the CDR3: TGTGCCAGCACGTGGCAGGGGGGATATACCGGGGAGCTGTTTTTT.